The clone carrying this T cell receptor beta chain was seen more than once but under ten times. Its antigen is not known. V was clipped by 5 bases and J by 7 bases, with 12 bases between them. The CDR3 loop spans 13 amino acids. Germline values: CDR1 SNHLY, CDR2 FYNNEI. This specimen comes from a study of T-cell memory formation after mild COVID-19. Points from the study as a whole: The study detected some responding clones in pre-infection memory, suggesting cross-reactive memory joined. Shrinking CD4+ clones resided mostly in CM and EM, and CD8+ ones in EMRA.

TCRdb re-called the 5' RACE reads through MiXCR, storing one row per CDR3 protein. Here the sample spans 200,000 to 250,000 distinct CDR3 sequences, more than 8% being singletons. Material: PBMCs or a T cell subset sorted from them (not recorded which). This receptor was identified in a young man who had mild COVID-19 (a few samples of this study predate the infection). Cell type and time point are not known. The V gene is TRBV2, the J gene TRBJ1-5; tentatively, D is TRBD1 (5 bases). CDR3 residues: CASSPGMGQPQHF. CDR3 coding DNA: TGTGCCAGCAGTCCAGGGATGGGACAGCCCCAGCATTTT. Full variable domain (missing parts from reference TRBV2 and TRBJ1-5): EPEVTQTPSHQVTQMGQEVILRCVPISNHLYFYWYRQILGQKVEFLVSFYNNEISEKSEIFDDQFSVERPDGSNFTLKIRSTKLEDSAMYFCASSPGMGQPQHFGDGTRLSIL.